The 27 T cell receptor beta chains in this list originate from one sample, sequenced in a study of blood T cell repertoires in COVID-19. Sequenced by immunoSEQ multiplex PCR; TCRdb stores in-frame clones only, minus some. This sample yields tens of thousands of clones, of which around 82% are seen a single time; approximately 29% belongs to the top ten. Sequenced: peripheral blood. All receptors derive from a human donor in a cohort sampled during active COVID-19.

The chain's CDR3 is CSVEDGANYGYTF. The CDR3 DNA is TGCAGCGTTGAGGACGGGGCTAACTATGGCTACACCTTC. The chain employs TRBV29-1 and TRBJ1-2; D call uncertain. In germline, CDR1 is SQVTM, CDR2 ANQGSEA. V was clipped by 3 bases and J by 0 bases, with 8 bases between them. The CDR3 length is 13 residues.

The chain couples TRBV5-6 to TRBJ2-5; the D gene is possibly TRBD2 (5 bases). Germline values: CDR1 SGHDT, CDR2 YYEEEE. Trimming removed 4 bases from V and 4 bases from J, with 14 bases in between. This CDR3 has 14 residues. The CDR3 DNA sequence: TGTGCCAGCAGCGTGCCCGGGGTACTAGAGACCCAGTACTTC. Translation gives CASSVPGVLETQYF.

The chain carries TRBV9 and TRBJ1-1, with a possible D match to TRBD1 (5 bases). The CDR3 has 14 amino acids. Per the germline V gene, CDR1 is SGDLS and CDR2 is YYNGEE. Trimming cost V 0 bases and J 5 bases, with 11 bases left between them. CDR3: CASSVGSGRTEAFF. The CDR3 region has the DNA TGTGCCAGCAGCGTAGGTTCAGGGAGGACTGAAGCTTTCTTT.

This clone was seen a single time. This rearrangement joins TRBV12-3 or TRBV12-4 to TRBJ2-3, with 7 nucleotides matching TRBD2. V shed 4 bases, J shed 12 bases, and the junction held 7 bases outside the gene matches. The CDR3 extends over 12 amino acids. CDR3 DNA: TGTGCCAGCAGTTACCAGCGGGGCCCCCAGTATTTT. It specifies CASSYQRGPQYF.

V usage is TRBV29-1 and J usage is TRBJ1-1; D is perhaps TRBD1 (5 bases). Germline V lookup: CDR1 SQVTM, CDR2 ANQGSEA. This CDR3 has 12 amino acids. V dropped 7 bases and J dropped 7 bases, with 16 bases sitting between them. The CDR3 nucleotides are TGCAGCGCTTCAGGGTCCGGGAGTGAAGCTTTCTTT. Its protein product is CSASGSGSEAFF.

This clone has only one observation. The rearrangement joins TRBV3-1 (or the pseudogene TRBV3-2) to TRBJ1-3; D ambiguous. Germline-derived CDR1 and CDR2 are LGHDT and YNNKEL (reference sequence). This CDR3 contains 14 residues. The ends were cut back, 5 bases at V and 4 bases at J, with 12 bases in the middle. DNA for the CDR3: TGTGCCAGCAGCTCAGGTTTGCGCGGAAACACCATATATTTT. Amino acid sequence: CASSSGLRGNTIYF.

Regarding this clone: This sample includes further DNA sequences coding for the same CDR3. DNA of the CDR3: TGTGCCAGCAGCTTAGCAGGGAATCAGCCCCAGCATTTT. Protein product: CASSLAGNQPQHF. The chain links TRBV11-2 to TRBJ1-5; possible D gene TRBD1, 5 bases. The CDR3 runs to 13 residues. V was clipped by 1 base and J by 4 bases, with 5 bases between them. Looked up from germline, CDR1 is SGHAT and CDR2 is FQNNGV.

This chain joins TRBV6-5 and TRBJ2-5; a possible D gene is TRBD2 (7 bases). Trimming took off 3 bases at V and 4 bases at J, with 9 bases between the two ends. This CDR3 spans 13 amino acids. Germline assignment: CDR1 MNHEY and CDR2 SVGAGI. The CDR3 region is CASSYGGAETQYF. As DNA, the CDR3 is TGTGCCAGCAGTTATGGGGGGGCAGAGACCCAGTACTTC.

This chain links TRBV28 with TRBJ1-2; possibly TRBD1 for D (5 bases). Trimming took off 7 bases at V and 4 bases at J, with 16 bases between the two ends. There are 14 residues in the CDR3. Germline V gene sequence: CDR1 MDHEN, CDR2 SYDVKM. The chain's CDR3 is CASTDLGGGYGYTF. The CDR3 nucleotides are TGTGCCAGCACCGACTTGGGGGGGGGCTATGGCTACACCTTC.

This rearrangement joins TRBV6-4 to TRBJ1-1; D gene unclear. CDR1 MRHNA and CDR2 SNTAGT come from the germline V gene. V was shortened by 4 bases and J by 4 bases, with 10 bases between the two germline ends. CDR3 length: 13 residues. The CDR3 DNA reads as TGTGCCAGCAGTGCGGGGAGTAGCACTGAAGCTTTCTTT. Translation gives CASSAGSSTEAFF.

This sequence joins TRBV5-1 and TRBJ2-3, with 10 positions matching TRBD1. V dropped 7 bases and J dropped 4; count of bases not matched to a gene: 6. Per the germline V gene, CDR1 is SGHRS and CDR2 is YFSETQ. This CDR3 has 14 residues. The chain's CDR3 is CASQTGGLADTQYF. The CDR3 DNA reads TGCGCCAGCCAGACAGGGGGCTTGGCAGATACGCAGTATTTT.

The V call is TRBV6-2 or TRBV6-3, the J call TRBJ1-2, with 9 bases lining up with TRBD1. V lost 5 bases and J lost 4; bases outside the gene matches: 2. CDR3 length: 13 amino acids. Germline CDR1 is MNHEY and CDR2 is SVGEGT. CDR3 sequence (DNA): TGTGCCAGCAGTACGGGACAGGGCTATGGCTACACCTTC. It yields the protein CASSTGQGYGYTF.

In the case of this clone: The junction shows a germline mismatch at one end, possibly a read error. This chain joins TRBV7-7 and TRBJ2-5; a possible D gene is TRBD2 (7 bases). This CDR3 spans 16 amino acids. Per the germline V gene, CDR1 is SSHAT and CDR2 is FNYEAQ (reference sequence). The CDR3 bases are TGTGCTAGCAGCTTAGAGGGGGGGCTCGGGGCAGAGACCCAGTACTTC. Residues: CASSLEGGLGAETQYF. Supplemented by reference TRBV7-7 and TRBJ2-5, the full variable domain reads GAGVSQSPRYKVTKRGQDVTLRCDPISSHATLYWYQQALGQGPEFLTYFNYEAQPDKSGLPSDRFSAERPEGSISTLTIQRTEQRDSAMYRCASSLEGGLGAETQYFGPGTRLLVL.

This chain links TRBV1 with TRBJ2-2; TRBD2 reflects the table's D call only, with no check against the DNA. TRBV1 is listed as a pseudogene. The CDR3 is made up of 16 amino acids. CDR3: CTSSPTSGGRGGELFF. DNA for the CDR3: TGCACCAGCAGCCCCACGAGTGGAGGGCGAGGCGGGGAGCTGTTTTTT.

This clone was counted ten times or more. The CDR3 here is CASSAGDRASEAFF. CDR3 DNA sequence: TGTGCCAGCAGCGCCGGGGACAGGGCGAGTGAAGCTTTCTTT. V usage is TRBV9 and J usage is TRBJ1-1; 9 bases line up with TRBD1. The CDR3 covers 14 residues. The germline V gene encodes CDR1 SGDLS and CDR2 YYNGEE. The V segment lost 3 bases and the J segment 7 bases; nucleotides outside the gene matches: 7.

This clone was found many times. The genes are TRBV25-1 and TRBJ2-7, with TRBD2 matching over 10 bases. This CDR3 is built from 18 residues. V dropped 1 base and J dropped 2; count of bases not matched to a gene: 11. Germline loops: CDR1 MGHDK, CDR2 SYGVNS. DNA of the CDR3: TGTGCCAGCAGTGAATCTCGTACAACTAGCGGGGAGCCCTACGAGCAGTACTTC. Residues: CASSESRTTSGEPYEQYF.

The chain carries TRBV6-5 and TRBJ2-1; weak D call: TRBD1 (6 bases). The CDR3 is made up of 13 amino acids. CDR1 is MNHEY and CDR2 is SVGAGI in the germline V gene. Trimming took 4 bases from V and 9 from J, leaving 13 bases between them. The CDR3: CASSSGDQGEQFF. The CDR3 bases are TGTGCCAGCAGTTCAGGGGATCAGGGTGAGCAGTTCTTC.

V usage is TRBV19 and J usage is TRBJ2-1, with a weak D call TRBD2 (5 bases). CDR1 LNHDA and CDR2 SQIVND come from the germline V gene (reference sequence). Trimming took off 4 bases at V and 5 bases at J, with 15 bases between the two ends. The CDR3 sequence is 15 residues long. This CDR3 is CASSTLLAGNNEQFF. The CDR3 DNA is TGTGCCAGTAGTACCTTGCTGGCGGGCAACAATGAGCAGTTCTTC.

This chain joins TRBV19 and TRBJ2-5; 10 nucleotides align to TRBD1. The CDR3 is made up of 15 amino acids. Per germline, CDR1 LNHDA and CDR2 SQIVND (reference sequence). The J segment lost 3 bases and the V segment lost 10 bases, leaving 11 bases of the junction unmatched. Here the CDR3 reads CATKDRGSREETQYF. CDR3 in DNA: TGTGCCACCAAGGACAGGGGGTCTCGGGAAGAGACCCAGTACTTC.

CDR3 coding DNA: TGTGCCAGCACACCTCGGACAGGCCCAATTTTGGAGCAGTACTTC. It translates to CASTPRTGPILEQYF. This chain connects TRBV6-5 to TRBJ2-7; 7 bases agree with TRBD1. V lost 7 bases, J lost 7 bases, and 16 bases stayed unmatched. The length of the CDR3 is 15 residues. Germline lookup yields CDR1 MNHEY and CDR2 SVGAGI.

CDR3 amino acids: CASSMNRVSSTDTQYF. In DNA, the CDR3 is TGTGCCAGTAGTATGAATCGGGTCTCTAGCACAGATACGCAGTATTTT. The chain is built from TRBV19 and TRBJ2-3; D is undetermined. Germline loops: CDR1 LNHDA, CDR2 SQIVND (reference sequence). V lost 3 bases to trimming and J lost 0 bases, with 13 bases between them. The CDR3 contains 16 residues.

V is TRBV7-6 and J is TRBJ2-5, with TRBD2 as a possible D gene (5 bases). Trimming stripped 7 bases from V and 7 bases from J, with 22 bases between. CDR1 and CDR2 (germline): SGHVS, FNYEAQ. The CDR3 extends over 15 amino acids. CDR3 protein: CASIPISGPRTTQYF. Written as DNA, the CDR3 is TGTGCCAGCATCCCAATCAGCGGACCCAGAACGACCCAGTACTTC.

This clone has just a few counts. The J gene is TRBJ1-1, the V gene TRBV3-1 (or the pseudogene TRBV3-2), with 8 bases that match TRBD1. The length of the CDR3 is 14 residues. V gave up 2 bases and J gave up 6 bases; unmatched junction bases: 5. The V gene's germline CDR1 is LGHDT and CDR2 YNNKEL (reference sequence). CDR3: CASSQWTGYPEAFF. Written as DNA, the CDR3 is TGTGCCAGCAGCCAATGGACAGGGTACCCTGAAGCTTTCTTT.

This clone was found once. This chain connects TRBV20-1 to TRBJ2-7, with TRBD1 matching over 8 bases. With 3 bases clipped from V and 3 bases from J, the junction kept 4 bases outside the gene matches. The V gene's germline CDR1 is DFQATT and CDR2 SNEGSKA (reference sequence). The CDR3 extends over 13 amino acids. This chain's CDR3 is CSASDRGNYEQYF. The CDR3 coding sequence is TGCAGTGCTAGTGACAGGGGCAACTACGAGCAGTACTTC.

A few counts support this clone. DNA of the CDR3: TGTGCCAGCAGCACAGGTGGGGGACTAGCGGGTTTCAATGAGCAGTTCTTC. Its translation: CASSTGGGLAGFNEQFF. The chain uses TRBV7-6 and TRBJ2-1; 12 nucleotides match TRBD2. CDR1 and CDR2 (germline): SGHVS, FNYEAQ. There are 17 residues in the CDR3. Trimming removed 5 bases from V and 6 bases from J; junction bases left unmatched: 11.

The chain is built from TRBV2 and TRBJ2-5, with 9 bases that match TRBD2. The length of the CDR3 is 15 residues. J was trimmed by 7 bases and V by 1 base; bases with no gene match: 7. The germline CDR1 and CDR2 sequences are SNHLY and FYNNEI. The CDR3 spells CASSEVAGEFGTQYF. In DNA, the CDR3 is TGTGCCAGCAGTGAAGTAGCGGGGGAATTTGGGACCCAGTACTTC.

This rearrangement joins TRBV5-6 to TRBJ2-1; D is ambiguous. The CDR3 extends over 13 amino acids. The V end was cut by 1 base, the J end by 3 bases, with 5 bases between. CDR1 and CDR2 (germline): SGHDT, YYEEEE. The CDR3 protein is CASSLPGYNEQFF. DNA of the CDR3: TGTGCCAGCAGCTTGCCCGGCTACAATGAGCAGTTCTTC.